Listed below are T cell receptor beta chains from one sample, sequenced in a study of regulatory T cells in long-lasting Graves disease. TCRdb analysed the multiplex PCR reads with MiXCR anew, one entry per CDR3 protein. The sample carries approximately 490,000 distinct CDR3 sequences, 15% to 20% recorded once. These data were also reused for a study on T cells in Graves' hyperthyroidism and ophthalmopathy.

The material sequenced was peripheral blood mononuclear cells (PBMCs), taken at new diagnosis, from a patient treated with antithyroid drugs. The receptors shown here come from a man aged 40-49 years with Graves disease. Each CDR3 is given with its conserved first and last residue. Fields, in order: J gene, V gene, D gene, clone size, CDR3 protein, CDR3 DNA. D genes are given only for firm matches. Clone size appears in some rows only: once, few, many, or a class for an expanded clone.

J: TRBJ2-7; V: TRBV20-1; D: -; size: many; CDR3: CSARGGGLSSYEQYF; DNA: TGCAGTGCTAGAGGCGGAGGGCTAAGCTCCTACGAGCAGTACTTC
J: TRBJ1-5; V: TRBV6-1; D: TRBD1; size: -; CDR3: CASRGDRGQPQHF; DNA: TGTGCCAGCAGGGGGGACAGGGGTCAGCCCCAGCATTTT
J: TRBJ2-2; V: TRBV20-1; D: -; size: many; CDR3: CSARAPASLNTGELFF; DNA: TGCAGTGCTAGAGCTCCAGCGTCGCTGAACACCGGGGAGCTGTTTTTT
J: TRBJ1-5; V: TRBV11-2; D: -; size: many; CDR3: CASSLGGPNSPQHF; DNA: TGTGCCAGCAGCTTAGGGGGACCCAATTCACCCCAGCATTTT
J: TRBJ2-1; V: TRBV5-1; D: -; size: many; CDR3: CASSFELSYNEQFF; DNA: TGCGCCAGCAGCTTTGAGCTCTCCTACAATGAGCAGTTCTTC
J: TRBJ2-3; V: TRBV5-4; D: TRBD2; size: -; CDR3: CASSRGGSANGDTQYF; DNA: TGTGCCAGCAGCCGGGGGGGTAGCGCGAATGGGGATACGCAGTATTTT
J: TRBJ2-7; V: TRBV4-1; D: TRBD1; size: -; CDR3: CASSQDGDRELEQYF; DNA: TGCGCCAGCAGCCAAGACGGCGACAGGGAACTCGAGCAGTACTTC
J: TRBJ1-1; V: TRBV10-3; D: TRBD1; size: many; CDR3: CAISRTGGETEAFF; DNA: TGTGCCATCAGTCGGACAGGAGGTGAGACTGAAGCTTTCTTT
J: TRBJ1-3; V: TRBV10-2; D: TRBD1; size: -; CDR3: CASSETGDGNTIYF; DNA: TGCGCCAGCAGTGAGACAGGGGATGGAAACACCATATATTTT
J: TRBJ1-2; V: TRBV27; D: -; size: -; CDR3: CASSPLAGCGYTF; DNA: TGTGCCAGCAGTCCTCTCGCGGGCTGTGGCTACACCTTC
J: TRBJ2-2; V: TRBV9; D: -; size: many; CDR3: CASSALSRGTGELFF; DNA: TGTGCCAGCAGCGCTCTCTCACGCGGCACCGGGGAGCTGTTTTTT
J: TRBJ2-1; V: TRBV5-1; D: -; size: many; CDR3: CASSLEAYAYNEQFF; DNA: TGCGCCAGCAGCTTGGAGGCTTACGCATACAATGAGCAGTTCTTC
J: TRBJ2-1; V: TRBV9; D: -; size: many; CDR3: CASSVGSYNEQFF; DNA: TGTGCCAGCAGCGTAGGGAGCTACAATGAGCAGTTCTTC
J: TRBJ1-1; V: TRBV12-3/TRBV12-4; D: -; size: many; CDR3: CASSLKAGTEAFF; DNA: TGCGCCAGCAGCTTGAAGGCGGGAACTGAAGCTTTCTTT
J: TRBJ1-2; V: TRBV7-9; D: -; size: few; CDR3: CASSLALELSYGYTF; DNA: TGTGCCAGCAGCTTAGCGCTGGAACTTTCCTACGGCTACACCTTC
J: TRBJ2-5; V: TRBV7-9; D: -; size: many; CDR3: CASSLEQGRKTQYF; DNA: TGTGCCAGCAGCTTAGAACAGGGTAGGAAGACCCAGTACTTC
J: TRBJ2-1; V: TRBV29-1; D: TRBD2; size: -; CDR3: CSVGGLAENEQFF; DNA: TGCAGCGTTGGAGGACTAGCGGAAAATGAGCAGTTCTTC
J: TRBJ1-4; V: TRBV20-1; D: TRBD1; size: -; CDR3: CSVRGPGTGPSSNEKLFF; DNA: TGCAGTGTTAGAGGCCCTGGGACAGGGCCCTCGTCTAATGAAAAACTGTTTTTT
J: TRBJ2-4; V: TRBV5-1; D: -; size: -; CDR3: CASSDARGGNIQYF; DNA: TGCGCCAGCAGCGACGCGAGGGGGGGAAACATTCAGTACTTC
J: TRBJ1-1; V: TRBV5-1; D: -; size: -; CDR3: CASRGGPASTEAFF; DNA: TGCGCCAGCAGGGGGGGACCGGCGAGCACTGAAGCTTTCTTT
J: TRBJ2-1; V: TRBV2; D: -; size: -; CDR3: CASSELGHNEQFF; DNA: TGTGCCAGCAGTGAGTTAGGCCACAATGAGCAGTTCTTC
J: TRBJ2-5; V: TRBV2; D: -; size: many; CDR3: CASRPTYLQETQYF; DNA: TGTGCCAGCAGACCGACATACCTCCAAGAGACCCAGTACTTC
J: TRBJ1-5; V: TRBV28; D: -; size: -; CDR3: CASNEGSPGQPQHF; DNA: TGTGCCAGCAACGAGGGGTCCCCAGGGCAGCCCCAGCATTTT
J: TRBJ2-2; V: TRBV7-8; D: TRBD1; size: few; CDR3: CASSLGTGRELFF; DNA: TGTGCCAGCAGCTTAGGGACAGGGAGGGAGCTGTTTTTT
J: TRBJ2-7; V: TRBV10-2; D: TRBD2; size: many; CDR3: CASSEYLAGVYEQYF; DNA: TGCGCCAGCAGTGAGTACCTAGCGGGAGTTTACGAGCAGTACTTC
J: TRBJ1-5; V: TRBV3-1; D: -; size: many; CDR3: CASSQGRFQPQHF; DNA: TGTGCCAGCAGCCAAGGCCGTTTTCAGCCCCAGCATTTT
J: TRBJ2-5; V: TRBV5-1; D: -; size: -; CDR3: CASSKNDIQETQYF; DNA: TGCGCCAGCAGTAAGAACGACATCCAAGAGACCCAGTACTTC
J: TRBJ2-1; V: TRBV9; D: -; size: few; CDR3: CASSVRAGGNEQFF; DNA: TGTGCCAGCAGCGTAAGGGCAGGAGGGAATGAGCAGTTCTTC
J: TRBJ1-2; V: TRBV28; D: -; size: many; CDR3: CASRQAGNYGYTF; DNA: TGTGCCAGCAGACAGGCGGGAAACTATGGCTACACCTTC
J: TRBJ2-7; V: TRBV12-3/TRBV12-4; D: TRBD1; size: many; CDR3: CASSLGTGPYEQYF; DNA: TGTGCCAGCAGCCTCGGGACAGGGCCCTACGAGCAGTACTTC